This passage covers 9 T cell receptor beta chains from one sample sequenced in a study of regulatory T cells in long-lasting Graves disease. The time point was: newly diagnosed GD, antithyroid drugs for less than 3 months. PBMC-derived RNA was used for the TCR library. TCR beta libraries were built with iRepertoire HTBI primers and Arm-PCR of CDR3 regions. TCRdb reanalysed the multiplex PCR reads using MiXCR and keeps one entry per CDR3 protein. The table records roughly 380,000 distinct CDR3 sequences, roughly 15% of them present only once. The source material was peripheral blood mononuclear cells (PBMCs), sampled at new diagnosis, from a patient treated with antithyroid drugs. The receptors come from a female donor with Graves disease.

This clonotype was picked up a small number of times. The CDR3 nucleotides read TGCAGTGCTAGAGGTTGGGGGGACTCCCGATCAGCGGGCATATATTTT. It translates to CSARGWGDSRSAGIYF. The rearrangement uses TRBV20-1 and TRBJ1-3; D perhaps matches TRBD1 (5 bases). The CDR3 extends over 16 amino acids. The germline V gene encodes CDR1 DFQATT and CDR2 SNEGSKA (reference sequence). V shed 1 base and J shed 12 bases, with 25 bases lying between them.

This clonotype showed up many times. V gene TRBV6-2 or TRBV6-3 combines with J gene TRBJ1-1; D not resolved. Per germline, CDR1 MNHEY and CDR2 SVGEGT. Trimming pared 2 bases from V and 4 bases from J, leaving 2 bases between. CDR3 length equals 11 residues. This CDR3 reads CASSYLTEAFF. The DNA for the CDR3 is TGTGCCAGCAGTTACCTCACTGAAGCTTTCTTT.

The chain couples TRBV19 to TRBJ2-7, with D unresolved. Germline CDR1 is LNHDA and CDR2 is SQIVND (reference sequence). This CDR3 region has 13 residues. Trimming took 7 bases from V and 0 from J, leaving 10 bases between them. CDR3: CASKNRLSYEQYF. CDR3 sequence (DNA): TGTGCCAGTAAAAACAGACTCTCCTACGAGCAGTACTTC.

This clonotype was counted at least ten times. This chain uses TRBV7-2 with TRBJ1-5; D gene unclear. The CDR3 sequence is 17 residues long. Germline CDR1 SGHTA, CDR2 FQGNSA. Trimming removed 7 bases from V and 6 bases from J, with 25 bases in between. CDR3 amino acids: CASTMEDGWSGSQPQHF. CDR3 nucleotide sequence: TGTGCCAGCACCATGGAGGACGGTTGGAGCGGAAGTCAGCCCCAGCATTTT.

This clonotype appeared many times. CDR3 sequence reads: CASSPGRSYNEQFF. The CDR3 DNA is TGTGCCAGCAGTCCGGGTCGGTCCTACAATGAGCAGTTCTTC. The chain combines TRBV2 with TRBJ2-1; the D is unclear. V dropped 5 bases and J dropped 1 base, with 9 bases sitting between them. Germline assignment: CDR1 SNHLY and CDR2 FYNNEI. This CDR3 is 14 amino acids long.

Ten or more counts support this clonotype. The chain has TRBV5-1 and TRBJ2-1; D uncertain. Between the trimmed V and J ends, which lost 0 bases and 8 bases, there was a span of 9 bases. CDR1 and CDR2 (germline): SGHRS, YFSETQ. The CDR3 loop spans 13 amino acids. The CDR3 loop is CASSLASGHEQFF. In DNA form, the CDR3 reads TGCGCCAGCAGCTTGGCTAGTGGACATGAGCAGTTCTTC.

This clonotype was recorded many times. The rearrangement links TRBV6-5 to TRBJ2-1; D may be TRBD1 or TRBD2 (5 bases each). V was cut by 4 bases and J by 13 bases, with 11 bases left in between. The CDR3 sequence is 11 residues long. CDR1 MNHEY and CDR2 SVGAGI come from the germline V gene. CDR3 region: CASSSGTAQFF. CDR3 DNA: TGTGCCAGCAGTTCAGGGACGGCACAGTTCTTC.

This clonotype has a count of ten or more. CDR3 bases: TGTGCCAGCAGCGCGGGACTAGCGGAAAACATTCAGTACTTC. Translating gives CASSAGLAENIQYF. The chain has TRBV7-2 and TRBJ2-4, with 11 nucleotides matching TRBD2. J gave up 5 bases and V 5 bases, and 2 bases lay outside the gene matches. The length of the CDR3 is 14 residues. CDR1 and CDR2 from the germline V gene are SGHTA and FQGNSA. The entire variable domain, with the rest obtained from reference TRBV7-2 and TRBJ2-4, is as follows: GAGVSQSPSNKVTEKGKDVELRCDPISGHTALYWYRQSLGQGLEFLIYFQGNSAPDKSGLPSDRFSAERTGGSVSTLTIQRTQQEDSAVYLCASSAGLAENIQYFGAGTRLSVL.

This clonotype was recorded many times. The chain uses TRBV20-1 and TRBJ1-5; 9 bases map to TRBD1. The J segment lost 3 bases and the V segment lost 1 base, leaving 22 bases of the junction unmatched. CDR1 and CDR2 from the germline V gene are DFQATT and SNEGSKA (reference sequence). The CDR3 runs to 21 residues. The chain's CDR3 is CSARGGPRPGQGHIFNQPQHF. The CDR3 DNA sequence: TGCAGTGCTAGAGGGGGCCCTCGACCGGGACAGGGCCATATCTTCAATCAGCCCCAGCATTTT.